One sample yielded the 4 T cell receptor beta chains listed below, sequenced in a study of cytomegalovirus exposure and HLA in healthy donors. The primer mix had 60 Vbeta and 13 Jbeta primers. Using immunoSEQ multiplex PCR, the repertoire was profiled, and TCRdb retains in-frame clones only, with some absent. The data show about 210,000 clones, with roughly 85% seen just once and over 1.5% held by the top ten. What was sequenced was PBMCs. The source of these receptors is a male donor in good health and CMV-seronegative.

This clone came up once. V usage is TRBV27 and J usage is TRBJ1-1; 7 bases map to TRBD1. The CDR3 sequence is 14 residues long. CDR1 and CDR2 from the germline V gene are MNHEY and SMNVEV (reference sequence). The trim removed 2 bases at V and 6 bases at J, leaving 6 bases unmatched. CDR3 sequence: CASSLRQGSAEAFF. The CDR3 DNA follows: TGTGCCAGCAGTTTACGACAGGGTAGCGCTGAAGCTTTCTTT.

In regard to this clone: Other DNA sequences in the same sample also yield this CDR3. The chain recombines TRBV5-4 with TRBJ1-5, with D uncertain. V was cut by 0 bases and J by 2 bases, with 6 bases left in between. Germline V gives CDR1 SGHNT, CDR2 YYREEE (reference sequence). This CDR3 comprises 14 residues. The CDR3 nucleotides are TGTGCCAGCAGCTTGGCGGGAGGCAATCAGCCCCAGCATTTT. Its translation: CASSLAGGNQPQHF.

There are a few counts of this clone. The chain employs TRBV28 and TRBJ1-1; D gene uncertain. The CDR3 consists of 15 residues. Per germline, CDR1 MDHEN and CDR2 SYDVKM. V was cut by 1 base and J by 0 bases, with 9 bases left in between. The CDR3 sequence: CASSLYPGMNTEAFF. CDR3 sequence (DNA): TGTGCCAGCAGTTTATATCCGGGGATGAACACTGAAGCTTTCTTT. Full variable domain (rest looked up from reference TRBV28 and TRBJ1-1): DVKVTQSSRYLVKRTGEKVFLECVQDMDHENMFWYRQDPGLGLRLIYFSYDVKMKEKGDIPEGYSVSREKKERFSLILESASTNQTSMYLCASSLYPGMNTEAFFGQGTRLTVV.

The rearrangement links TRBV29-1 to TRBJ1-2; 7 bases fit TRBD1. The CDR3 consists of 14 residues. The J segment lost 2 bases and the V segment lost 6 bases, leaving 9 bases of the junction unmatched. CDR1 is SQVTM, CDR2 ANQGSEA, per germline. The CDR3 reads CSVEKGAENYGYTF. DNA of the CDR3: TGCAGCGTGGAGAAGGGGGCCGAGAACTATGGCTACACCTTC.